The present T cell receptor (beta chain) was sequenced within a study of T cell responses to AZD1222 COVID-19 vaccine (dated by TCRdb to the early 2020s). Background for the entire study: AZD1222 recipients with second doses at about 4 weeks or about 12 weeks were pooled, because spike-specific TCR depth and breadth did not differ between schedules. TCR sequencing was performed for about 250 trial participants, of whom some 200 were given two doses of AZD1222 and about 25 were given two doses of MenACWY control vaccine. Trial participants were enrolled by age into subgroups of 18-55, 56-69 and 70-plus years, and around 150, 29 and 61 TCR-sequenced participants, respectively, were included in these subgroups. Points the paper makes about the study in general: Reportedly, close to half of the unique spike-specific TCRs recognized epitopes lying outside the regions that are mutated in the B.1.351 and B.1.1.7 variants. Conclusions about previously exposed vaccinees are limited, since just five or six AZD1222 recipients were seropositive for SARS-CoV-2 at baseline. After two AZD1222 doses, both the breadth and the depth of spike-specific TCRs were significantly higher than at day 0 and than in MenACWY recipients. Participants were mostly white British and included more females than males, and it was suggested by the authors that clonal diversity may have been underestimated. Because no day 14 peak-response samples were available, repertoires were characterized only after the peak T cell response. The vaccine-associated CD4 TCRs covered the entire spike protein, and the dominant responses fell in regions 160-218 and 743-854. In the small 56-69-year group, the increase in depth fell short of significance, most likely because of low power.

What this sample's time point label stands for: baseline before first vaccination. The vaccinee samples were drawn from two UK trials, COV001 and COV002, one of which was a single-blind randomized controlled phase 2/3 trial testing AZD1222 (ChAdOx1 nCoV-19) in healthy adults. For TCRbeta chain sequencing, PBMC samples were collected from trial participants at day 0 and at day 28 after the second dose. The CDR3 regions of human TCRbeta chains were analyzed by immunosequencing. As for how the authors treated the data: TCRs in the repertoires were matched against a reference library of SARS-CoV-2-specific TCRs that had been generated with the MIRA antigen-specificity platform. Breadth meant the fraction of unique TCRs that were SARS-CoV-2-associated, whereas depth meant the fraction of total T cells that were SARS-CoV-2-associated. Using the MIRA data, each spike-specific TCR was assigned both to the spike region to which the TCR was reactive and to a CD4 or CD8 class. Log10-transformed breadth and depth values were compared by one-way ANOVA with Sidak's multiple comparisons tests. Sourced from immuneACCESS, this table was stored by TCRdb with only in-frame sequences that have V and J called. A share of the clones is absent; for the studies checked, an unresolved V gene accounts for under half, and the remainder has no known explanation. The V and J calls and the clone size are those of that table, but D and trimming were determined from the DNA. In all, the sample holds some 140,000 clones, and 75% to 95% of those were seen once. The ten biggest clones cover about 3% of the sample.

On this clone itself: Its antigen is still unknown. Base qualities are missing; no much larger clone stands one base away.

The germline V gene provides CDR1 MNHEY and CDR2 SVGAGI. Trimming takes 6 bases off V and 7 bases off J; junction bases not matched to a gene: 8. CDR3 length: 14 amino acids, cysteine to phenylalanine. The retained sequence is limited to the CDR3, 42 bases, with the frame set at the first base. The receptor was derived from an adult in good health. Sample: peripheral blood, taken on day 0 of AZD1222 vaccination. The rearrangement joined TRBV6-5 to TRBJ1-5, with TRBD1 identical over 8 junction bases. The encoded CDR3 is CASSKRQGRQPQHF. The bases are TGTGCCAGCAGCAAGAGACAGGGGAGGCAGCCCCAGCATTTT.